Listed here are 24 T cell receptor beta chains from one sample, sequenced in a study of cytomegalovirus exposure and HLA in healthy donors. Primers: 60 Vbeta forward and 13 Jbeta reverse. The repertoire was sequenced with immunoSEQ multiplex PCR; TCRdb's copy has only in-frame clones and lacks some. Altogether approximately 92,000 clones are present, around four fifths being singletons, with the ten largest covering under 7.5%. The material sequenced was PBMCs. Every receptor here comes from a man over 45 in good health and CMV-seropositive.

The chain links TRBV6-1 to TRBJ2-3; 12 bases fit TRBD2. This CDR3 spans 14 amino acids. CDR1 MNHNS and CDR2 SASEGT come from the germline V gene. The trim removed 6 bases at V and 5 bases at J, leaving 3 bases unmatched. CDR3 in amino acids: CASRRTSGVDTQYF. The CDR3 DNA reads TGTGCCAGCAGGCGGACTAGCGGGGTAGATACGCAGTATTTT.

This clone was seen just once. The chain uses TRBV4-3 and TRBJ2-2, with 8 bases matching TRBD1. The J segment lost 6 bases and the V segment lost 7 bases, leaving 7 bases of the junction unmatched. This CDR3 has 14 residues. The germline V gene has CDR1 LGHNA and CDR2 YSLEER. The CDR3 bases are TGCGCCAGCACCCTGGACAGGGATGCCGGGGAGCTGTTTTTT. It yields the protein CASTLDRDAGELFF.

As for this clone: Its ends do not fully match the called genes, so a read error is possible. The V gene is TRBV5-1, the J gene TRBJ1-2; the match to TRBD1 covers 8 bases. The CDR3 has 15 amino acids. Germline V gives CDR1 SGHRS, CDR2 YFSETQ. The chain's CDR3 is CASSIDRGDNYGYPF. The CDR3 DNA reads as TGCGCCAGCAGTATAGACAGGGGTGATAACTATGGCTACCCCTTC.

This clone was counted between two and nine times. The gene calls are TRBV28 and TRBJ1-2, with D maybe TRBD1 (5 bases). V shed 4 bases and J shed 8 bases, with 14 bases lying between them. Germline V CDR1 and CDR2: MDHEN, SYDVKM. The CDR3 runs 13 residues. The CDR3 reads CASSSGASYGYTF. CDR3 sequence (DNA): TGTGCCAGCAGTTCTGGGGCGTCCTACGGCTACACCTTC.

This clone was picked up one time. The V and J genes are TRBV29-1 and TRBJ2-1, with D unclear. This CDR3 region has 10 residues. The V end was cut by 5 bases, the J end by 13 bases, with 12 bases between. Per germline, CDR1 SQVTM and CDR2 ANQGSEA. The chain's CDR3 is CSVFQRAQFF. CDR3 nucleotides: TGCAGCGTTTTCCAACGAGCCCAGTTCTTC.

This chain connects TRBV12-5 to TRBJ2-2, with D possibly TRBD2 on 5 matching bases. Germline V gene lookup returns CDR1 LGHNT and CDR2 FRNRAP. This CDR3 is 18 amino acids long. V lost 3 bases and J 6 bases, leaving 23 bases between the germline ends. DNA of the CDR3: TGTGCTAGTGGTTTCCTAACCTCCCCGGGAAAGTCTGCCGGGGAGCTGTTTTTT. Protein: CASGFLTSPGKSAGELFF.

This chain uses TRBV7-9 with TRBJ2-1, with TRBD2 matching over 9 bases. This CDR3 is 18 amino acids long. Per the germline V gene, CDR1 is SEHNR and CDR2 is FQNEAQ (reference sequence). J gave up 7 bases and V 6 bases, and 19 bases lay outside the gene matches. The CDR3 protein is CASSPARGGLGKKNEQFF. The CDR3 nucleotides are TGTGCCAGCAGTCCAGCGCGGGGGGGACTAGGAAAGAAGAATGAGCAGTTCTTC.

The chain has TRBV5-1 and TRBJ2-5, with 9 bases that match TRBD2. Judging by the DNA end, TRBJ2-7 fits better; the J call may be wrong. Germline loops: CDR1 SGHRS, CDR2 YFSETQ. This CDR3 spans 14 amino acids. Here the CDR3 reads CASSLTSGSYEQYF. In DNA form, the CDR3 reads TGCGCCAGCAGCCTTACTAGCGGGTCCTACGAGCAGTACTTC.

This chain connects TRBV6-6 to TRBJ2-5; 9 nucleotides line up with TRBD1. Germline V gives CDR1 MNHNY, CDR2 SVGAGI (reference sequence). CDR3 size: 15 residues. Trimming cost V 4 bases and J 4 bases; bases outside gene matches: 7. The CDR3 coding sequence is TGTGCCAGCAGTTTTAACAGGGGGCGGCCAGAGACCCAGTACTTC. Protein: CASSFNRGRPETQYF.

Concerning this clone: At one boundary the junction diverges from the germline segment, which might be a read error. The chain is built from TRBV7-2 and TRBJ2-4; D may be TRBD1 (6 bases). Germline-derived CDR1 and CDR2 are SGHTA and FQGNSA. CDR3 length equals 12 residues. CDR3 nucleotide sequence: TGTGCCAGCAGCTCCGACACAGGGTACTGTTTCTTC. This encodes CASSSDTGYCFF.

This clone was detected a few times. The V call is TRBV18, the J call TRBJ2-7; TRBD1 agrees at 10 bases. Trimming at V came to 3 bases and at J to 5 bases, leaving 1 base not matched to a gene. Germline V lookup: CDR1 KGHSH, CDR2 LQKENI. The length of the CDR3 is 13 residues. The CDR3 is CASSPGTGDEQYF. The CDR3 DNA follows: TGTGCCAGCTCACCCGGGACAGGGGACGAGCAGTACTTC.

The chain is built from TRBV29-1 and TRBJ2-3, with 13 positions matching TRBD2. From germline, CDR1 is SQVTM and CDR2 ANQGSEA. The CDR3 consists of 15 residues. V shed 6 bases, J shed 6 bases, and the junction held 9 bases outside the gene matches. The CDR3 region is CSVGTSGAPRDTQYF. The CDR3 bases are TGCAGCGTGGGGACTAGCGGGGCACCAAGGGATACGCAGTATTTT.

For the CDR3, the DNA is TGTGCCAGCAGCTTTTTAACGGGGGGGCTGTACAATGAGCAGTTCTTC. Amino acid sequence: CASSFLTGGLYNEQFF. The gene calls are TRBV7-9 and TRBJ2-1; 8 nucleotides match TRBD2. CDR3 length: 16 amino acids. The V gene's germline CDR1 is SEHNR and CDR2 FQNEAQ (reference sequence). V gave up 3 bases and J gave up 4 bases; unmatched junction bases: 8.

The table lists this clone with many counts. The rearrangement joins TRBV5-6 to TRBJ1-5; 8 bases match TRBD1. The germline V gene encodes CDR1 SGHDT and CDR2 YYEEEE. The CDR3 loop spans 15 amino acids. With V trimmed by 2 bases and J by 7 bases, 8 bases remained unmatched. In DNA form, the CDR3 reads TGTGCCAGCAGCTTCGGACAGGGCTTTAGGCAGCCCCAGCATTTT. It translates to CASSFGQGFRQPQHF.

The chain couples TRBV19 to TRBJ1-3, with D perhaps TRBD1 (6 bases). CDR3 length: 17 residues. Deletions cut 6 bases from V and 2 bases from J, with 20 bases between. Germline CDR1 and CDR2: LNHDA and SQIVND (reference sequence). CDR3 region: CASSSPGGPYAGNTIYF. In nucleotides, the CDR3 is TGTGCCAGTAGCTCCCCGGGGGGCCCGTATGCTGGAAACACCATATATTTT.

This chain uses TRBV7-2 with TRBJ1-3, with 9 positions matching TRBD1. Germline loops: CDR1 SGHTA, CDR2 FQGNSA. The CDR3 has 17 residues. The V segment lost 1 base and the J segment 4 bases; nucleotides outside the gene matches: 8. The CDR3 protein is CASSLVSGTGRGNTIYF. In DNA form, the CDR3 reads TGTGCCAGCAGCTTAGTTAGCGGGACAGGGCGAGGAAACACCATATATTTT.

This chain connects TRBV27 to TRBJ2-3; tentatively, D is TRBD2 (6 bases). This CDR3 spans 15 amino acids. Germline CDR1 is MNHEY and CDR2 is SMNVEV (reference sequence). V gave up 3 bases and J gave up 2 bases, with 12 bases separating them. The CDR3 protein is CASSLGLPTTDTQYF. CDR3 nucleotide sequence: TGTGCCAGCAGTTTGGGACTCCCAACCACAGATACGCAGTATTTT.

The chain has TRBV5-4 and TRBJ2-1; 9 bases match TRBD2. CDR3 length equals 17 residues. The J segment lost 1 base and the V segment lost 3 bases, leaving 8 bases of the junction unmatched. CDR1 SGHNT and CDR2 YYREEE come from the germline V gene (reference sequence). The DNA for the CDR3 is TGTGCCAGCAGCTCAGCACGTAGCGGGGGATCCTACAATGAGCAGTTCTTC. It is translated as CASSSARSGGSYNEQFF.

The rearrangement joins TRBV5-4 to TRBJ1-1; 10 bases agree with TRBD1. In germline, CDR1 is SGHNT, CDR2 YYREEE (reference sequence). The CDR3 is 14 residues long. V shed 0 bases, J shed 4 bases, and the junction held 0 bases outside the gene matches. In DNA form, the CDR3 reads TGTGCCAGCAGCTTGGGGACAGGGGGCACTGAAGCTTTCTTT. This encodes CASSLGTGGTEAFF.

The chain combines TRBV6-1 with TRBJ1-5; D not resolved. From germline, CDR1 is MNHNS and CDR2 SASEGT. V lost 2 bases to trimming and J lost 3 bases, with 11 bases between them. The CDR3 contains 15 residues. The CDR3 DNA follows: TGTGCCAGCAGTGAAATCCGCGAGTACAATCAGCCCCAGCATTTT. As protein: CASSEIREYNQPQHF.

The chain carries TRBV6-4 and TRBJ2-3, with TRBD2 matching over 12 bases. Germline V CDR1 and CDR2: MRHNA, SNTAGT. The CDR3 extends over 16 amino acids. Trimming removed 0 bases from V and 4 bases from J; junction bases left unmatched: 2. CDR3 DNA: TGTGCCAGCAGTGACTCGACTAGCGGGGGCCCAGATACGCAGTATTTT. Residues: CASSDSTSGGPDTQYF.

This clone was counted only a few times. The rearrangement uses TRBV11-2 and TRBJ2-1; D is possibly TRBD1 (6 bases). CDR1 and CDR2 from the germline V gene are SGHAT and FQNNGV. This CDR3 has 12 residues. The germline V and J ends were trimmed by 5 bases and 9 bases, with 11 bases remaining between them. The CDR3 DNA reads as TGTGCCAGCAGCGCCAGGGGAAGTGAGCAGTTCTTC. Translating it yields CASSARGSEQFF.

This chain uses TRBV27 with TRBJ1-3; D may be TRBD1 (5 bases). There are 13 residues in the CDR3. The V end was cut by 7 bases, the J end by 3 bases, with 10 bases between. From germline, CDR1 is MNHEY and CDR2 SMNVEV (reference sequence). CDR3 loop: CASTRGFGNTIYF. The CDR3 DNA sequence: TGTGCCAGCACAAGGGGTTTTGGAAACACCATATATTTT.

The genes are TRBV19 and TRBJ1-4; 7 bases are a match to TRBD1. The J segment lost 4 bases and the V segment lost 4 bases, leaving 3 bases of the junction unmatched. Germline CDR1 reads LNHDA; CDR2 reads SQIVND (reference sequence). There are 14 residues in the CDR3. CDR3: CASSRDRVNEKLFF. DNA for the CDR3: TGTGCCAGTAGTAGAGACAGGGTTAATGAAAAACTGTTTTTT.